This entry features one T cell receptor beta chain sequence. Its antigen is currently unknown. The sample comes from a study of shared clonotypes between healthy human individuals. Whole-study results and caveats: Richness estimates generally favored naive over memory subsets. Non-shared clonotypes were found to have lower generation probabilities than the clonotypes that were shared by all four of the sorted-subset donors. A handful of donors held about 5% of naive CD4 clonotypes in common.

How the authors handled the data: In the immunoSEQ data, sequences were junction-only and lacked quality scores, so filtering differed. Clones were sequenced by immunoSEQ multiplex PCR, and TCRdb holds only the in-frame ones, with some missing. V and J calls and clone size follow that table, whereas D and trimming were derived from the DNA. In the table there are about 1.5 million clones, over 95% of which are singletons. CDR1 and CDR2 (germline): SGHDT, YYEEEE. The CDR3 consists of 16 residues. V shed 4 bases and J 5 bases; nucleotides not matched to a gene: 11. The receptor's source is a man aged 25 to 40 in good health. The chain joins TRBV5-6 to TRBJ1-4; TRBD1 matches at 7 bases. The specimen sequenced was naive CD4+ T cells sorted from blood. Documented subset: CD45RA+ positively selected. The DNA for the CDR3 is TGTGCCAGCAGCCCCATTCGACAGGGCCGAAATGAAAAACTGTTTTTT. This translates into CASSPIRQGRNEKLFF.